Sequencing of this T cell receptor beta chain was carried out in a study of post-analysis software for immune sequencing data. Study-level findings and limits: Five or six TRBV segments, TRBV5-6, TRBV5-1 and TRBV20-1 among them, were found more frequent in patients than controls.

Germline V gene data show CDR1 as MGHRA and CDR2 as YSYEKL. The CDR3 extends over 16 amino acids. The V and J ends lost 4 bases and 3 bases, in that order; junction bases with no gene match: 6. TCR beta cDNA libraries had unique molecular identifiers. TCRdb re-derived calls from the PCR reads in MiXCR, one entry per CDR3 protein. The table includes 450,000 to 700,000 distinct CDR3 sequences, roughly 45% detected once. This clonotype was seen more than once but under ten times. The antigen is unknown. The origin of this receptor is a girl aged 10 to 17 with multiple sclerosis. V and J are TRBV4-1 and TRBJ2-3; 11 nucleotides line up with TRBD1. Material for sequencing was blood. CDR3 in DNA: TGCGCCAGCAGCCTTTCGGGACAGGGGGTAACAGATACGCAGTATTTT. It specifies CASSLSGQGVTDTQYF.